The 32 T cell receptor beta chains listed next were all sequenced from one sample in a study of T cells in Graves' hyperthyroidism and ophthalmopathy. What was amplified from RNA transcripts were TCR beta CDR3 regions. With the HTBI primer set, the TCR CDR3 went through a first round of RT-PCR. TCRdb re-called the multiplex PCR reads with MiXCR, one entry per CDR3 protein. This table holds around 530,000 distinct CDR3 sequences, more than 15% found once. Sequences were obtained from blood. Receptors originate from a woman aged 18 to 35 with Graves' ophthalmopathy.

Worth noting for this clonotype: This may be a read error: a much more frequent sequence differs by one nucleotide. This chain connects TRBV2 to TRBJ1-1; D perhaps matches TRBD1 (5 bases). With 10 bases removed from V and 4 bases from J, the gap between germline ends came to 13 bases. CDR1 is SNHLY and CDR2 is FYNNEI in the germline V gene. The CDR3 has 12 amino acids. This CDR3 is CAIREGFTEAFF. CDR3 in DNA: TGTGCCATCAGGGAGGGGTTCACTGAAGCTTTCTTT.

In this sample, this clonotype turned up many times. This sequence joins TRBV7-2 and TRBJ2-1; D is ambiguous. Trimming pared 1 base from V and 0 bases from J, leaving 10 bases between. Germline lookup yields CDR1 SGHTA and CDR2 FQGNSA. The CDR3 length is 16 residues. The CDR3: CASSLDPPSSYNEQFF. The CDR3 DNA sequence: TGTGCCAGCAGCTTAGATCCGCCGAGCTCCTACAATGAGCAGTTCTTC.

In its sample, this clonotype was seen many times. The V gene is TRBV3-1, the J gene TRBJ1-1, with D tentatively TRBD1 (5 bases). The ends were cut back, 1 base at V and 10 bases at J, with 7 bases in the middle. The CDR3 runs 11 residues. The germline CDR1 and CDR2 sequences are LGHDT and YNNKEL (reference sequence). The CDR3 protein is CASSQAGRAFF. The CDR3 DNA reads as TGTGCCAGCAGCCAAGCAGGGCGAGCTTTCTTT.

The CDR3 nucleotides are TGTGCCAGTAGCAAAAGCCGGGACAGCTCCTACAATGAGCAGTTCTTC. This gives the protein CASSKSRDSSYNEQFF. The rearrangement joins TRBV19 to TRBJ2-1; 7 bases fit TRBD1. This CDR3 is built from 16 residues. J lost 0 bases, V lost 6 bases, and 8 bases had no gene match. Germline V gene sequence: CDR1 LNHDA, CDR2 SQIVND (reference sequence).

Ten or more counts support this clonotype. CDR3 sequence (DNA): TGTGCCAGCAGTGACTCCGGGACTAGCGGCACAGATACGCAGTATTTT. It yields the protein CASSDSGTSGTDTQYF. This chain uses TRBV6-4 with TRBJ2-3; 10 bases map to TRBD2. Per the germline V gene, CDR1 is MRHNA and CDR2 is SNTAGT. The length of the CDR3 is 16 residues. The ends lost 0 bases at V and 1 base at J; junction bases unmatched: 1.

Many counts were recorded for this clonotype. The chain uses TRBV7-2 and TRBJ2-3; the match to TRBD2 covers 12 bases. From germline, CDR1 is SGHTA and CDR2 FQGNSA. Trimming removed 4 bases from V and 4 bases from J; junction bases left unmatched: 6. This CDR3 has 16 amino acids. CDR3 amino acids: CASSSWTSGAADTQYF. The CDR3 DNA is TGTGCCAGCAGCTCCTGGACTAGCGGGGCCGCAGATACGCAGTATTTT.

This clonotype has a count of ten or more. This rearrangement joins TRBV2 to TRBJ2-3, with TRBD2 as a possible D gene (5 bases). Germline CDR1 reads SNHLY; CDR2 reads FYNNEI. V shed 1 base and J shed 3 bases, with 14 bases lying between them. The CDR3 runs to 16 residues. Written as DNA, the CDR3 is TGTGCCAGCAGTGAAGGCCCCGGGGTGTGGACAGATACGCAGTATTTT. Translating gives CASSEGPGVWTDTQYF. Full variable domain (outside the CDR3, taken from reference TRBV2 and TRBJ2-3): EPEVTQTPSHQVTQMGQEVILRCVPISNHLYFYWYRQILGQKVEFLVSFYNNEISEKSEIFDDQFSVERPDGSNFTLKIRSTKLEDSAMYFCASSEGPGVWTDTQYFGPGTRLTVL.

This clonotype was recorded at least ten times. V gene TRBV20-1 combines with J gene TRBJ1-1; TRBD1 might be the D (5 bases). The CDR3 totals 17 residues. Germline CDR1 is DFQATT and CDR2 is SNEGSKA (reference sequence). V was pared by 5 bases and J by 0 bases, with 22 bases between. CDR3 nucleotide sequence: TGCAGTGCTGCGGGGGACCCAACGCGTCTCATGAACACTGAAGCTTTCTTT. Residues: CSAAGDPTRLMNTEAFF.

This chain uses TRBV27 with TRBJ2-3; tentatively, D is TRBD2 (7 bases). This CDR3 spans 14 amino acids. Germline V CDR1 and CDR2: MNHEY, SMNVEV (reference sequence). Trimming pared 5 bases from V and 6 bases from J, leaving 15 bases between. This chain's CDR3 is CASSLADSGDTQYF. The CDR3 nucleotides read TGTGCCAGCAGTCTAGCGGACAGCGGGGATACGCAGTATTTT.

The rearrangement links TRBV30 to TRBJ2-1; D is ambiguous. Per germline, CDR1 GTSNPN and CDR2 SVGIG (reference sequence). V lost 5 bases and J 1 base, leaving 9 bases between the germline ends. The CDR3 runs 13 residues. CDR3 nucleotide sequence: TGTGCCTGGGGTGCCGAATCCTACAATGAGCAGTTCTTC. Its protein is CAWGAESYNEQFF.

This rearrangement joins TRBV6-2 or TRBV6-3 to TRBJ2-3, with TRBD2 matching over 9 bases. After removal of 5 bases from V and 2 bases from J, the junction contained 5 bases not matched to a gene. Germline V lookup: CDR1 MNHEY, CDR2 SVGEGT. This CDR3 comprises 15 residues. The CDR3 DNA follows: TGTGCCAGCAGTCTAGCGGGGACAAACACAGATACGCAGTATTTT. It is translated as CASSLAGTNTDTQYF.

The genes are TRBV18 and TRBJ2-5, with 8 bases aligning to TRBD1. V shed 5 bases, J shed 1 base, and the junction held 6 bases outside the gene matches. The germline gives CDR1 KGHSH, CDR2 LQKENI. CDR3 length: 15 amino acids. The CDR3 spells CASSFRTGSQETQYF. The CDR3 DNA reads as TGTGCCAGCTCATTCCGGACAGGGAGCCAAGAGACCCAGTACTTC.

V and J are TRBV5-1 and TRBJ1-3; a weak D match, TRBD1 (5 bases). V lost 0 bases and J 0 bases, leaving 10 bases between the germline ends. The CDR3 has 16 amino acids. In germline, CDR1 is SGHRS, CDR2 YFSETQ. The CDR3 region has the DNA TGCGCCAGCAGCTTGGAGGGGCAGGGCTCTGGAAACACCATATATTTT. It yields the protein CASSLEGQGSGNTIYF.

The genes are TRBV11-2 and TRBJ2-3; D unresolved. The germline V and J ends were trimmed by 2 bases and 0 bases, with 6 bases remaining between them. Germline CDR1 reads SGHAT; CDR2 reads FQNNGV. The length of the CDR3 is 14 residues. CDR3 sequence reads: CASSLQYSTDTQYF. The CDR3 region has the DNA TGTGCCAGCAGCTTACAATACAGCACAGATACGCAGTATTTT.

In its sample, this clonotype was seen many times. The CDR3 loop reads CASSTDWGTQNEKLFF. The CDR3 DNA follows: TGTGCCAGCAGTACCGACTGGGGGACCCAAAATGAAAAACTGTTTTTT. The V gene is TRBV28, the J gene TRBJ1-4; D may be TRBD1 (5 bases). The germline gives CDR1 MDHEN, CDR2 SYDVKM. Trimming removed 5 bases from V and 5 bases from J, with 18 bases in between. The CDR3 contains 16 residues.

This clonotype was counted a few times. A read error is possible here, since a much larger clone lies one base away. V is TRBV3-1 and J is TRBJ1-2; 7 bases align to TRBD1. The length of the CDR3 is 16 residues. Germline CDR1 reads LGHDT; CDR2 reads YNNKEL (reference sequence). V was pared by 4 bases and J by 4 bases, with 12 bases of the junction left unmatched. The CDR3 loop is CASSPGTAAALYGYTF. The CDR3 DNA follows: TGTGCCAGCAGCCCCGGGACAGCCGCCGCCCTCTATGGCTACACCTTC.

V gene TRBV20-1 combines with J gene TRBJ2-1; D gene uncertain. The V end was cut by 6 bases, the J end by 3 bases, with 9 bases between. Germline V CDR1 and CDR2: DFQATT, SNEGSKA (reference sequence). The CDR3 consists of 12 residues. CDR3 sequence: CSARHLYNEQFF. Here the CDR3 DNA reads TGCAGTGCGAGACACCTCTACAATGAGCAGTTCTTC.

The chain recombines TRBV20-1 with TRBJ2-3, with TRBD2 matching 11 bases. V gave up 6 bases and J gave up 0 bases; unmatched junction bases: 5. CDR3 length: 15 amino acids. Germline CDR1 DFQATT, CDR2 SNEGSKA (reference sequence). CDR3 sequence: CSARLAGRSTDTQYF. The CDR3 bases are TGCAGTGCAAGACTAGCGGGGCGAAGCACAGATACGCAGTATTTT.

This clonotype has a handful of counts. The chain joins TRBV28 to TRBJ2-5; maybe TRBD1 (8 bases). The CDR3 has 15 residues. The V gene lost 2 bases and the J gene lost 3 bases, with 13 bases spanning the gap. Germline assignment: CDR1 MDHEN and CDR2 SYDVKM. DNA for the CDR3: TGTGCCAGCAGTTTACCCACAGGGGGGGAAGAGACCCAGTACTTC. Amino acid sequence: CASSLPTGGEETQYF.

This clonotype was found a few times. J is TRBJ1-1 and V is TRBV27, with D possibly being TRBD1 (5 bases). The V gene's germline CDR1 is MNHEY and CDR2 SMNVEV (reference sequence). The length of the CDR3 is 14 residues. V was pared by 6 bases and J by 1 base, with 12 bases between. The DNA for the CDR3 is TGTGCCAGCAGGTGGGGGTTGGGGAACACTGAAGCTTTCTTT. Protein: CASRWGLGNTEAFF.

The sample holds many counts of this clonotype. The CDR3 is CAWGQGQETQYF. In DNA form, the CDR3 reads TGTGCCTGGGGACAGGGCCAAGAGACCCAGTACTTC. The chain recombines TRBV30 with TRBJ2-5; 8 nucleotides agree with TRBD1. The CDR3 length is 12 residues. Losses at the gene ends were 5 bases for V and 1 base for J; bases not matched to a gene: 0. Germline V gene data show CDR1 as GTSNPN and CDR2 as SVGIG (reference sequence).

This clonotype was observed many times. The chain carries TRBV30 and TRBJ1-6; D perhaps matches TRBD1 (5 bases). V was clipped by 3 bases and J by 5 bases, with 5 bases between them. The CDR3 length is 12 residues. Germline loops: CDR1 GTSNPN, CDR2 SVGIG (reference sequence). For the CDR3, the DNA is TGTGCCTGGAGCAGGGATAATTCACCCCTCCACTTT. Its protein is CAWSRDNSPLHF.

As to this clonotype: Possible read error: a much larger clone is one base away. The rearrangement joins TRBV12-3 or TRBV12-4 to TRBJ1-2; D is perhaps TRBD1 (6 bases). The CDR3 extends over 12 amino acids. The CDR3 DNA follows: TGTGCCAGCAGTACAACAGGGTATGGCTGCACCTTC. This gives the protein CASSTTGYGCTF.

V is TRBV28 and J is TRBJ1-2; weak D call: TRBD1 (5 bases). The V gene lost 2 bases and the J gene lost 4 bases, with 11 bases spanning the gap. The CDR3 totals 14 residues. Germline CDR1 reads MDHEN; CDR2 reads SYDVKM. This CDR3 is CASSLSRASYGYTF. For the CDR3, the DNA is TGTGCCAGCAGTTTAAGCAGGGCTTCCTATGGCTACACCTTC.

The chain has TRBV9 and TRBJ2-4, with a tentative D call TRBD1 (5 bases). CDR3 length: 13 residues. Trimming left V 1 base short and J 8 bases short, with 10 bases between. From germline, CDR1 is SGDLS and CDR2 YYNGEE. In DNA form, the CDR3 reads TGTGCCAGCAGCGTATCAGGGTGGGACATTCAGTACTTC. Encoded protein: CASSVSGWDIQYF.

The V and J genes are TRBV29-1 and TRBJ1-1, with D uncertain. The CDR3 loop spans 11 amino acids. Germline CDR1 and CDR2: SQVTM and ANQGSEA. Written as DNA, the CDR3 is TGCAGTCTACAGACGAACACTGAAGCTTTCTTT. This sequence encodes CSLQTNTEAFF.

In its sample, this clonotype was seen many times. The V and J genes are TRBV7-2 and TRBJ2-7; no firm D call. Germline V gene sequence: CDR1 SGHTA, CDR2 FQGNSA. The V end lost 1 base, the J end lost 2 bases, and 6 bases lay between the germline ends. This CDR3 spans 13 amino acids. DNA of the CDR3: TGTGCCAGCAGCTTAGAGTTCGCCTACGAGCAGTACTTC. As protein: CASSLEFAYEQYF.

The genes are TRBV27 and TRBJ2-3, with D hard to call. The germline V gene encodes CDR1 MNHEY and CDR2 SMNVEV (reference sequence). Trimming pared 7 bases from V and 7 bases from J, leaving 9 bases between. The CDR3 consists of 11 residues. In DNA form, the CDR3 reads TGTGCCAGCACCCAGAGTCATACGCAGTATTTT. As protein: CASTQSHTQYF.

The chain links TRBV27 to TRBJ2-1, with 15 bases fitting TRBD2. After removal of 6 bases from V and 7 bases from J, the junction contained 7 bases not matched to a gene. The CDR3 totals 16 residues. The V gene's germline CDR1 is MNHEY and CDR2 SMNVEV (reference sequence). CDR3 residues: CASRNSGTSGRNEQFF. The CDR3 DNA reads as TGTGCCAGCAGGAACTCCGGGACTAGCGGGAGGAATGAGCAGTTCTTC.

This clonotype occurred a few times. The V gene is TRBV20-1, the J gene TRBJ1-2; D remains ambiguous. The ends were cut back, 3 bases at V and 4 bases at J, with 15 bases in the middle. CDR3 length equals 14 residues. The germline V gene has CDR1 DFQATT and CDR2 SNEGSKA (reference sequence). CDR3 protein: CSASRRTASYGYTF. The CDR3 coding sequence is TGCAGTGCTAGTAGACGTACAGCAAGCTATGGCTACACCTTC.

In this sample, this clonotype turned up a few times. The chain is built from TRBV10-3 and TRBJ2-5; D unclear. Germline V gene lookup returns CDR1 ENHRY and CDR2 SYGVKD. The CDR3 consists of 14 residues. V was cut by 1 base and J by 4 bases, with 10 bases left in between. The CDR3 here is CAISEFAVGETQYF. In DNA form, the CDR3 reads TGTGCCATCAGTGAGTTTGCGGTCGGAGAGACCCAGTACTTC.

This clonotype was detected a few times. The chain links TRBV6-4 to TRBJ2-1; weak D call: TRBD1 (6 bases). CDR1 is MRHNA, CDR2 SNTAGT, per germline. V was pared by 2 bases and J by 5 bases, with 7 bases between. The CDR3 length is 13 residues. This CDR3 reads CASSDTGNNEQFF. The DNA for the CDR3 is TGTGCCAGCAGTGACACAGGGAACAATGAGCAGTTCTTC.